These 2 T cell receptor beta chains came from one sample sequenced in a study of blood T cell repertoires in COVID-19. Sequencing was performed with immunoSEQ multiplex PCR; in TCRdb, only in-frame clones are kept and a portion is missing. Of fewer than 250,000 clones listed, around 90% were seen once; the top ten hold over 1.5%. The sample taken for sequencing was peripheral blood. The receptors derive from an older man with acute or convalescent COVID-19.

The chain links TRBV4-3 to TRBJ2-2; 10 nucleotides agree with TRBD2. V dropped 2 bases and J dropped 6; count of bases not matched to a gene: 3. This CDR3 has 15 amino acids. The germline CDR1 and CDR2 sequences are LGHNA and YSLEER. The CDR3 DNA reads as TGCGCCAGCAGCCAACTAGCGGGAGTTCCCGGGGAGCTGTTTTTT. Encoded protein: CASSQLAGVPGELFF.

This clone was observed at least ten times. The V and J genes are TRBV5-1 and TRBJ2-5, with 8 positions matching TRBD2. V dropped 7 bases and J dropped 2; count of bases not matched to a gene: 10. The CDR3 sequence is 15 residues long. Germline V lookup: CDR1 SGHRS, CDR2 YFSETQ. CDR3 residues: CASSEGSGTQETQYF. The DNA for the CDR3 is TGCGCCAGCTCCGAGGGTAGCGGGACTCAAGAGACCCAGTACTTC.